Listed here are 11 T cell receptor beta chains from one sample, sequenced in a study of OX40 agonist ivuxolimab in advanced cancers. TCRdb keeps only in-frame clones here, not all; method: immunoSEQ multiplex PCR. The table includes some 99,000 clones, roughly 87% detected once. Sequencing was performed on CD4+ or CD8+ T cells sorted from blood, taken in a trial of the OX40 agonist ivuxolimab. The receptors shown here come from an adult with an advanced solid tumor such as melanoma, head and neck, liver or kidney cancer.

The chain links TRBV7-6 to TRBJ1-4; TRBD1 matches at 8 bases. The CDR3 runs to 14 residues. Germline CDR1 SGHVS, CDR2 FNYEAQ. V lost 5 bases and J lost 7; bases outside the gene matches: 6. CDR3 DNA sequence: TGTGCCAGCAGCCGGACAGGGTTAGGTGAAAAACTGTTTTTT. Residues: CASSRTGLGEKLFF.

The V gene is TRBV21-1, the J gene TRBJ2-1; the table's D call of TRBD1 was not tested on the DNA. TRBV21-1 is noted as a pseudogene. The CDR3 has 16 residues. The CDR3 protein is CASTTEGQGLHNEQFF. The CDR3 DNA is TGTGCCAGCACCACAGAGGGACAGGGGCTCCACAATGAGCAGTTCTTC.

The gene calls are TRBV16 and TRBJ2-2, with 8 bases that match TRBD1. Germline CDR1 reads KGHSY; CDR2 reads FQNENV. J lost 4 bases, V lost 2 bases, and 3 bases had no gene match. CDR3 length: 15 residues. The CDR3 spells CASSQETGGTGELFF. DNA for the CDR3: TGTGCCAGCAGCCAAGAAACAGGGGGCACCGGGGAGCTGTTTTTT.

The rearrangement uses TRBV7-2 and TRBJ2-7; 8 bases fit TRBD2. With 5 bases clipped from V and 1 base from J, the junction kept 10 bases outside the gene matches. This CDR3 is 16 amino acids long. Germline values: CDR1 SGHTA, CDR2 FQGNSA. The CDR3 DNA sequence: TGTGCCAGCAGCCCAAGCGGGAGCAGACCTTCCTACGAGCAGTACTTC. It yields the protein CASSPSGSRPSYEQYF.

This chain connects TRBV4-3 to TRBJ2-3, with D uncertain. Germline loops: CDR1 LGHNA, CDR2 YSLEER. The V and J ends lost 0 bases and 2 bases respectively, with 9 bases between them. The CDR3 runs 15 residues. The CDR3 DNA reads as TGCGCCAGCAGCCAAGATTGGGCAGACACAGATACGCAGTATTTT. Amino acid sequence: CASSQDWADTDTQYF.

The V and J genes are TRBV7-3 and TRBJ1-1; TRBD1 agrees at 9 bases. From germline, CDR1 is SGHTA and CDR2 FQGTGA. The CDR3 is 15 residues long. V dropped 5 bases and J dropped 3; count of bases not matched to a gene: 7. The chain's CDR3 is CASSKWDREDTEAFF. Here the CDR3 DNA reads TGTGCCAGCAGCAAGTGGGACAGGGAGGACACTGAAGCTTTCTTT.

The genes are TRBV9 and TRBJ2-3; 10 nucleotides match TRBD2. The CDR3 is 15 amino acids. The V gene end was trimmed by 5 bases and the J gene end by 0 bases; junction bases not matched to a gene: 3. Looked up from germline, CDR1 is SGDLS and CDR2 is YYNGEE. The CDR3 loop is CASSQTSGSTDTQYF. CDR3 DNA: TGTGCCAGCAGTCAGACTAGCGGGAGCACAGATACGCAGTATTTT.

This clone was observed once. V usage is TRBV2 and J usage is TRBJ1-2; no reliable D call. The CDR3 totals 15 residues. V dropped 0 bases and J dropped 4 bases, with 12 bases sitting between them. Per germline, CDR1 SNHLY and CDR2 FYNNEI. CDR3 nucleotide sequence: TGTGCCAGCAGTGAAGCGTCGGGCGACTCCTATGGCTACACCTTC. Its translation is CASSEASGDSYGYTF.

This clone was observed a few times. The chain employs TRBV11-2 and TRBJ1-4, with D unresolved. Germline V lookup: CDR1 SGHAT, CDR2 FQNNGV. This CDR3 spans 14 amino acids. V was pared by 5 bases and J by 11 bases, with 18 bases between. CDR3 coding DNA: TGTGCCAGCAGCGCCATCCGGCAGCACCATAAACTGTTTTTT. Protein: CASSAIRQHHKLFF.

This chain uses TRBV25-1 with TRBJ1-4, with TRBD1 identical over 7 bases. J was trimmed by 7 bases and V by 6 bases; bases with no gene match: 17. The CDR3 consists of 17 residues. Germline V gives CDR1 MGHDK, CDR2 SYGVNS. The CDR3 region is CASSSNEAGGGVEKLFF. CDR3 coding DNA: TGTGCCAGCAGCTCGAACGAGGCAGGGGGGGGTGTTGAAAAACTGTTTTTT.

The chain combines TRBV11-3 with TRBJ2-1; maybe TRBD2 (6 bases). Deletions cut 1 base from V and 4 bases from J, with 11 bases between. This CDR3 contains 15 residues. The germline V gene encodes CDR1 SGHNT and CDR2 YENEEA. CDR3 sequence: CASSLGRGAYNEQFF. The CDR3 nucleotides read TGTGCCAGCAGCTTAGGGAGGGGAGCGTACAATGAGCAGTTCTTC.